The 30 T cell receptor beta chains below all came from one sample that was sequenced in a study of blood T cell repertoires in COVID-19. The repertoire was sequenced with immunoSEQ multiplex PCR; TCRdb's copy has only in-frame clones and lacks some. The sample holds about 300,000 clones; more than 80% are singletons and the top ten take over 5.5%. Sample: peripheral blood. The receptors were gathered from a woman in her forties or fifties with COVID-19, enrolled during active disease.

The sample holds a few counts of this clone. Other DNA variants within this sample encode the same CDR3. The rearrangement links TRBV4-1 to TRBJ1-2; 9 bases map to TRBD1. Germline V gene sequence: CDR1 MGHRA, CDR2 YSYEKL. The CDR3 sequence is 14 residues long. Trimming at V came to 4 bases and at J to 2 bases, leaving 2 bases not matched to a gene. The CDR3 DNA is TGCGCCAGCAGCCCGGGACAGGGAAACTATGGCTACACCTTC. Its protein is CASSPGQGNYGYTF.

The rearrangement links TRBV5-1 to TRBJ1-2; D may be TRBD1 (6 bases). Between the trimmed V and J ends, which lost 0 bases and 4 bases, there was a span of 13 bases. CDR1 is SGHRS and CDR2 is YFSETQ in the germline V gene. The CDR3 covers 15 residues. CDR3 protein: CASSLAQGDIYGYTF. DNA of the CDR3: TGCGCCAGCAGCTTGGCCCAAGGGGACATCTATGGCTACACCTTC.

The chain couples TRBV7-8 to TRBJ2-1, with D tentatively TRBD2 (5 bases). The CDR3 consists of 16 residues. Germline V gene sequence: CDR1 SGHVS, CDR2 FQNEAQ. V was cut by 5 bases and J by 4 bases, with 18 bases left in between. The CDR3 sequence: CASSRLPGGSYNEQFF. In DNA form, the CDR3 reads TGTGCCAGCAGCCGGCTACCTGGCGGGTCATACAATGAGCAGTTCTTC.

J is TRBJ2-2 and V is TRBV5-1; possibly TRBD1 for D (6 bases). The CDR3 loop spans 17 amino acids. The V and J ends lost 5 bases and 5 bases respectively, with 22 bases between them. Germline-derived CDR1 and CDR2 are SGHRS and YFSETQ. CDR3 sequence: CASRGQFGSLGTGELFF. The CDR3, as DNA: TGCGCCAGCAGGGGACAATTTGGCTCCCTGGGGACCGGGGAGCTGTTTTTT.

The rearrangement joins TRBV7-9 to TRBJ1-2; D gene unclear. This CDR3 has 12 amino acids. The germline CDR1 and CDR2 sequences are SEHNR and FQNEAQ (reference sequence). The ends were cut back, 2 bases at V and 7 bases at J, with 8 bases in the middle. The DNA of the CDR3 is TGTGCCAGCAGCTTATTCAGGATTGGCTACACCTTC. It codes for CASSLFRIGYTF.

This clone was found once. The chain employs TRBV7-9 and TRBJ1-2; TRBD1 matches 10 bases. CDR3 length: 15 residues. Per the germline V gene, CDR1 is SEHNR and CDR2 is FQNEAQ (reference sequence). Trimming took 5 bases from V and 4 from J; bases not matched to a gene: 7. In DNA form, the CDR3 reads TGTGCCAGCAGCCCGAGGAGACAGGGGGCCTATGGCTACACCTTC. This translates into CASSPRRQGAYGYTF.

This clone showed up just a few times. The gene calls are TRBV10-3 and TRBJ1-5; a weak D match, TRBD1 (5 bases). Trimming left V 2 bases short and J 5 bases short, with 7 bases between. This CDR3 region has 13 residues. Looked up from germline, CDR1 is ENHRY and CDR2 is SYGVKD. The CDR3 region has the DNA TGTGCCATCAGTGAGCAAGGGGATCAGCCCCAGCATTTT. It specifies CAISEQGDQPQHF.

The V call is TRBV27, the J call TRBJ2-1; TRBD2 matches 12 bases. Germline assignment: CDR1 MNHEY and CDR2 SMNVEV (reference sequence). Trimming took 2 bases from V and 4 from J; bases not matched to a gene: 9. The CDR3 length is 18 residues. The CDR3, as DNA: TGTGCCAGCAGTTTAGGGCTAGCGGGAGGGGGGGCTTACAATGAGCAGTTCTTC. It is translated as CASSLGLAGGGAYNEQFF.

This chain joins TRBV5-1 and TRBJ1-4; 9 bases map to TRBD1. V shed 4 bases, J shed 6 bases, and the junction held 16 bases outside the gene matches. Germline loops: CDR1 SGHRS, CDR2 YFSETQ. This CDR3 region has 18 residues. The CDR3 region is CASSPMTGGAIKDEKLFF. The CDR3 DNA follows: TGCGCCAGCAGCCCTATGACAGGGGGAGCTATTAAGGATGAAAAACTGTTTTTT.

Only one count was recorded for this clone. V gene TRBV21-1 combines with J gene TRBJ2-7; TRBD1 is the table's D call, not checked against the DNA. TRBV21-1 corresponds to a pseudogene. CDR3 size: 17 residues. The CDR3 DNA reads TGTGCCAGCAGCAAAGCCACTAGCCGGGACAGGGATAACGAGCAGTACTTC. Protein: CASSKATSRDRDNEQYF.

The chain uses TRBV9 and TRBJ2-7, with D unclear. Germline CDR1 and CDR2: SGDLS and YYNGEE. The CDR3 is made up of 13 amino acids. V lost 2 bases and J lost 1, with 7 bases in between. CDR3 amino acids: CASSVGLSYEQYF. Written as DNA, the CDR3 is TGTGCCAGCAGCGTTGGCCTGTCCTACGAGCAGTACTTC. The full variable domain, with the rest looked up from reference TRBV9 and TRBJ2-7, is DSGVTQTPKHLITATGQRVTLRCSPRSGDLSVYWYQQSLDQGLQFLIQYYNGEERAKGNILERFSAQQFPDLHSELNLSSLELGDSALYFCASSVGLSYEQYFGPGTRLTVT.

The V and J genes are TRBV15 and TRBJ2-1; a weak D match, TRBD1 (5 bases). Trimming cost V 8 bases and J 4 bases, with 18 bases left between them. The CDR3 consists of 15 residues. Germline CDR1 is LNHNV and CDR2 is YYDKDF (reference sequence). The CDR3 loop reads CATSSSGQLYNEQFF. CDR3 nucleotide sequence: TGTGCCACCTCCTCTTCCGGACAACTTTACAATGAGCAGTTCTTC. Supplemented by reference TRBV15 and TRBJ2-1, the full variable domain reads DAMVIQNPRYQVTQFGKPVTLSCSQTLNHNVMYWYQQKSSQAPKLLFHYYDKDFNNEADTPDNFQSRRPNTSFCFLDIRSPGLGDTAMYLCATSSSGQLYNEQFFGPGTRLTVL.

The CDR3 is CASSQCDRGSQPQHF. The CDR3 DNA reads TGTGCCAGCAGCCAATGCGACAGGGGCTCTCAGCCCCAGCATTTT. The chain uses TRBV7-4 and TRBJ1-5; 8 bases are shared with TRBD1. Germline CDR1 is SGHVT and CDR2 is SQSDAQ. The CDR3 extends over 15 amino acids. With 5 bases clipped from V and 6 bases from J, the junction kept 9 bases outside the gene matches.

The chain recombines TRBV9 with TRBJ2-2; the D is unclear. V lost 3 bases to trimming and J lost 1 base, with 13 bases between them. Germline V gene data show CDR1 as SGDLS and CDR2 as YYNGEE. The CDR3 contains 16 residues. The chain's CDR3 is CASSALPTVNTGELFF. The CDR3 region has the DNA TGTGCCAGCAGCGCCCTCCCCACTGTGAACACCGGGGAGCTGTTTTTT.

The sample holds a few counts of this clone. The gene calls are TRBV27 and TRBJ1-6, with D uncertain. The CDR3 has 13 residues. V was trimmed by 3 bases and J by 10 bases, leaving 10 bases between them. CDR1 and CDR2 from the germline V gene are MNHEY and SMNVEV (reference sequence). The CDR3 region is CASSFSARSPLHF. The CDR3 nucleotides are TGTGCCAGCAGTTTCTCCGCCCGGTCACCCCTCCACTTT.

V is TRBV7-8 and J is TRBJ2-1; D is unclear. Trimming removed 5 bases at V and 0 bases at J, with 17 bases between. The V gene's germline CDR1 is SGHVS and CDR2 FQNEAQ. The CDR3 has 17 amino acids. The CDR3 reads CASSPDFLLSSYNEQFF. The CDR3 nucleotides are TGTGCCAGCAGCCCTGACTTCCTCCTGAGCTCCTACAATGAGCAGTTCTTC.

The chain joins TRBV5-4 to TRBJ1-4; D is undetermined. CDR3 size: 15 residues. The germline gives CDR1 SGHNT, CDR2 YYREEE (reference sequence). The ends were cut back, 3 bases at V and 1 base at J, with 10 bases in the middle. CDR3 nucleotide sequence: TGTGCCAGCAGCTCCAAGGCGGAAACTAATGAAAAACTGTTTTTT. Encoded protein: CASSSKAETNEKLFF.

The chain uses TRBV7-2 and TRBJ2-2; TRBD1 agrees at 9 bases. There are 13 residues in the CDR3. Germline CDR1 reads SGHTA; CDR2 reads FQGNSA. J lost 7 bases, V lost 6 bases, and 3 bases had no gene match. CDR3 protein: CASRGQGYGELFF. In DNA form, the CDR3 reads TGTGCCAGCAGAGGACAGGGGTACGGGGAGCTGTTTTTT.

This clone showed up just once. The gene calls are TRBV7-8 and TRBJ1-6; 10 bases are shared with TRBD1. V shed 5 bases and J 7 bases; nucleotides not matched to a gene: 11. The CDR3 totals 17 residues. Germline V gives CDR1 SGHVS, CDR2 FQNEAQ. CDR3 in DNA: TGTGCCAGCAGCCCTTATGGCCCGGGACAGGGGAATTCACCCCTCCACTTT. Protein sequence: CASSPYGPGQGNSPLHF.

V is TRBV30 and J is TRBJ2-7, with 9 bases aligning to TRBD1. In germline, CDR1 is GTSNPN, CDR2 SVGIG (reference sequence). The CDR3 has 13 amino acids. The J segment lost 6 bases and the V segment lost 1 base, leaving 4 bases of the junction unmatched. Here the CDR3 DNA reads TGTGCCTGGAGTGGGACAGGGGACGGCGAGCAGTACTTC. Its translation: CAWSGTGDGEQYF.

J is TRBJ2-7 and V is TRBV12-3 or TRBV12-4; no clear D. This CDR3 region has 11 residues. Trimming stripped 7 bases from V and 1 base from J, with 5 bases between. The CDR3 nucleotides read TGTGCCAGCATGTTATCCTACGAGCAGTACTTC. Its translation: CASMLSYEQYF.

The chain carries TRBV5-1 and TRBJ2-6; 7 bases line up with TRBD1. Trimming cost V 0 bases and J 0 bases; bases outside gene matches: 0. Per the germline V gene, CDR1 is SGHRS and CDR2 is YFSETQ. CDR3 length equals 16 residues. The CDR3 reads CASSLGDSSGANVLTF. The CDR3 region has the DNA TGCGCCAGCAGCTTGGGGGACAGCTCTGGGGCCAACGTCCTGACTTTC.

The genes are TRBV30 and TRBJ1-2, with TRBD1 matching 9 bases. CDR1 is GTSNPN, CDR2 SVGIG, per germline (reference sequence). Unmatched junction bases numbered 7, after V lost 3 bases and J lost 5 bases. CDR3 size: 14 residues. The CDR3 here is CAWSGLGQGYGYTF. The CDR3 bases are TGTGCCTGGAGCGGATTGGGACAGGGTTATGGCTACACCTTC.

The rearrangement joins TRBV24-1 to TRBJ2-3; 8 positions agree with TRBD2. Losses at the gene ends were 4 bases for V and 8 bases for J; bases not matched to a gene: 13. Germline V gene lookup returns CDR1 KGHDR and CDR2 SFDVKD. This CDR3 is built from 16 residues. In DNA form, the CDR3 reads TGTGCCACCAGTGACCCGGACGGGACCCGGGGGGGTACGCAGTATTTT. This translates into CATSDPDGTRGGTQYF.

The chain recombines TRBV18 with TRBJ1-2; 10 bases line up with TRBD1. V was pared by 1 base and J by 6 bases, with 5 bases of the junction left unmatched. CDR3 size: 15 residues. Germline V CDR1 and CDR2: KGHSH, LQKENI. The CDR3 DNA reads as TGTGCCAGCTCACCACTGGACAGGGGGAAGGATGGCTACACCTTC. The encoded protein is CASSPLDRGKDGYTF. Variable domain in full (rest from reference TRBV18 and TRBJ1-2): NAGVMQNPRHLVRRRGQEARLRCSPMKGHSHVYWYRQLPEEGLKFMVYLQKENIIDESGMPKERFSAEFPKEGPSILRIQQVVRGDSAAYFCASSPLDRGKDGYTFGSGTRLTVV.

This clone was seen a single time. The CDR3 DNA follows: TGTGCCAGCAGTGCCCAGGGGGATGGTTCACCCCTCCACTTT. Protein: CASSAQGDGSPLHF. The V call is TRBV27, the J call TRBJ1-6; 7 nucleotides line up with TRBD1. Germline assignment: CDR1 MNHEY and CDR2 SMNVEV (reference sequence). The length of the CDR3 is 14 residues. V was pared by 5 bases and J by 9 bases, with 7 bases of the junction left unmatched.

The rearrangement uses TRBV5-4 and TRBJ2-5; 11 positions match TRBD2. With 4 bases clipped from V and 5 bases from J, the junction kept 16 bases outside the gene matches. The CDR3 totals 18 residues. CDR1 is SGHNT and CDR2 is YYREEE in the germline V gene (reference sequence). CDR3 coding DNA: TGTGCCAGCAGCCCTATAGCGGGAGGGCCGCACGGGGGGGAGACCCAGTACTTC. It is translated as CASSPIAGGPHGGETQYF.

V usage is TRBV6-5 and J usage is TRBJ2-2; 10 nucleotides agree with TRBD2. The CDR3 runs 15 residues. CDR1 and CDR2 from the germline V gene are MNHEY and SVGAGI. With V trimmed by 2 bases and J by 6 bases, 3 bases remained unmatched. Here the CDR3 reads CASSYRSGRAGELFF. CDR3 sequence (DNA): TGTGCCAGCAGTTACCGCAGCGGGAGGGCCGGGGAGCTGTTTTTT.

The chain uses TRBV29-1 and TRBJ2-3; D gene unclear. The germline V gene encodes CDR1 SQVTM and CDR2 ANQGSEA. The CDR3 sequence is 15 residues long. Trimming left V 1 base short and J 2 bases short, with 13 bases between. CDR3 bases: TGCAGCGTTGAAGCAACAGACCAGCTCACAGATACGCAGTATTTT. It yields the protein CSVEATDQLTDTQYF.

This sequence joins TRBV29-1 and TRBJ2-2, with 12 bases that match TRBD1. V shed 1 base and J 7 bases; nucleotides not matched to a gene: 13. Germline V gene lookup returns CDR1 SQVTM and CDR2 ANQGSEA. The CDR3 has 18 residues. CDR3: CSVEALRGTGGAVGELFF. CDR3 DNA: TGCAGCGTTGAAGCACTCAGGGGGACAGGGGGCGCGGTCGGGGAGCTGTTTTTT.